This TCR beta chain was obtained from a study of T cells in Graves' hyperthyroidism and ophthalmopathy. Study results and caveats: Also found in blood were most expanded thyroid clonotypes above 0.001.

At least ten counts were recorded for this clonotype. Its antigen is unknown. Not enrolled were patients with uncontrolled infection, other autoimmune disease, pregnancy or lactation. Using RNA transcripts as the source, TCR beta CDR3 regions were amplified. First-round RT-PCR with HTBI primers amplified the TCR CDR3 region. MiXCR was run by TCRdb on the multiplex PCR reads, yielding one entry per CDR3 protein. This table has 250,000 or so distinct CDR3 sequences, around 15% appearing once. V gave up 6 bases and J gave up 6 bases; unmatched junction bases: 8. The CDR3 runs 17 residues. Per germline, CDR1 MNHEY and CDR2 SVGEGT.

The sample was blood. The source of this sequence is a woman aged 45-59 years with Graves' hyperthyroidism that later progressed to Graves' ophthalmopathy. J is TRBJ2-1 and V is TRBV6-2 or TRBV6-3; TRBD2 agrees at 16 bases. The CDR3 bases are TGTGCCAGCAGGGGGACTAGCGGGAGGGCCCCCTTCAATGAGCAGTTCTTC. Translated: CASRGTSGRAPFNEQFF.